These 2 T cell receptor beta chains came from one sample sequenced in a study of molecular identifiers for immune sequencing clone quantification (dated by TCRdb to 2016 to 2019). Library method: PCR. The instrument was an Illumina HiSeq 4000. The public sequencing data were trimmed at Q25 with fastp and processed into clonotypes with MiXCR by TCRdb, which kept only in-frame beta chains. Rows with one shared CDR3 protein collapse into an entry with the most common genes and DNA. This sample holds tens of thousands of distinct CDR3 sequences; about a fifth were observed only once. Roughly 1% of the sample comes from the top ten. Input material: naive CD8+ T cells from blood, with Jurkat cell RNA spiked in. This sample's cell subset or site label indicates: FACS-sorted CD8+CD4-CCR7+CD45RA+ naive T cells. The receptors here all came from a human donor in good health. Some libraries in this study had Jurkat cell RNA spiked in.

This clonotype was recorded many times. The V call is TRBV28, the J call TRBJ1-5; 8 bases align to TRBD1. The CDR3 spans 17 residues. Germline V gene data show CDR1 as MDHEN and CDR2 as SYDVKM. J lost 0 bases, V lost 6 bases, and 10 bases had no gene match. DNA for the CDR3: TGTGCCAGCAGAGGTCCGACAGGGGACAATAGCAATCAGCCCCAGCATTTT. It encodes CASRGPTGDNSNQPQHF. The full variable domain, with the rest looked up from reference TRBV28 and TRBJ1-5, is DVKVTQSSRYLVKRTGEKVFLECVQDMDHENMFWYRQDPGLGLRLIYFSYDVKMKEKGDIPEGYSVSREKKERFSLILESASTNQTSMYLCASRGPTGDNSNQPQHFGDGTRLSIL.

Of note for this clonotype: This sequence may be a read error, since a much larger clone differs from it by one base. V and J are TRBV6-2 or TRBV6-3 and TRBJ1-3; possibly TRBD1 for D (6 bases). Germline CDR1 reads MNHEY; CDR2 reads SVGEGT. The CDR3 is made up of 12 amino acids. CDR3 in DNA: TGTGCCAGCAGTGACCCCCGGGACACCGTATATTTT. The encoded protein is CASSDPRDTVYF.